The following is a T cell receptor beta chain sequence with its context. The PCR used 60 Vbeta and 13 Jbeta primers. Data came from immunoSEQ multiplex PCR; TCRdb stores just in-frame clones and leaves some out. The record lists around 190,000 clones, of which the ten most abundant hold more than 0.75%. The sample comes from a study of cytomegalovirus exposure and HLA in healthy donors. This TCR was sampled from a woman between 25 and 40 years old in good health and CMV-seropositive. Sequences were obtained from PBMCs.

The CDR3 loop reads CASRRDGGNEKLFF. CDR3 in DNA: TGTGCCAGCAGGCGGGACGGAGGGAATGAAAAACTGTTTTTT. The V call is TRBV6-1, the J call TRBJ1-4; tentative D call: TRBD1 (5 bases). The CDR3 is made up of 14 amino acids. The V end lost 6 bases, the J end lost 5 bases, and 13 bases lay between the germline ends. Germline V CDR1 and CDR2: MNHNS, SASEGT.